Listed here are 13 T cell receptor beta chains from one sample, sequenced in a study of post-analysis software for immune sequencing data. Included in the TCR beta cDNA libraries were unique molecular identifiers. TCRdb recomputed calls from the PCR reads with MiXCR, one row per CDR3 protein. The sample contains 160,000 or so distinct CDR3 sequences, approximately 35% of which appear only once. The sequenced sample was blood, obtained after autologous hematopoietic stem cell transplantation. These receptor sequences come from a girl between 10 and 17 years old with multiple sclerosis.

The genes are TRBV7-2 and TRBJ2-1; D ambiguous. Germline CDR1 SGHTA, CDR2 FQGNSA. V was pared by 1 base and J by 0 bases, with 10 bases between. There are 16 residues in the CDR3. The CDR3 spells CASSLGPRSSYNEQFF. CDR3 in DNA: TGTGCCAGCAGCTTAGGCCCTAGGAGCTCCTACAATGAGCAGTTCTTC. The variable domain in full, completed from reference TRBV7-2 and TRBJ2-1, reads GAGVSQSPSNKVTEKGKDVELRCDPISGHTALYWYRQSLGQGLEFLIYFQGNSAPDKSGLPSDRFSAERTGGSVSTLTIQRTQQEDSAVYLCASSLGPRSSYNEQFFGPGTRLTVL.

In its sample, this clonotype was seen once. The genes are TRBV24-1 and TRBJ2-1, with 9 bases identical to TRBD1. Germline assignment: CDR1 KGHDR and CDR2 SFDVKD. V dropped 3 bases and J dropped 7; count of bases not matched to a gene: 6. The CDR3 spans 15 residues. The CDR3 region is CATSDRGDRENEQFF. CDR3 coding DNA: TGTGCCACCAGTGATCGGGGGGACAGGGAAAATGAGCAGTTCTTC.

This clonotype was seen a few times. The rearrangement links TRBV29-1 to TRBJ1-1, with TRBD1 matching 7 bases. V shed 7 bases, J shed 0 bases, and the junction held 5 bases outside the gene matches. The CDR3 is 13 amino acids. Germline CDR1 is SQVTM and CDR2 is ANQGSEA. CDR3 in DNA: TGCAGCGCGCCACAGGGGATGAACACTGAAGCTTTCTTT. The encoded protein is CSAPQGMNTEAFF.

The chain has TRBV7-9 and TRBJ2-1; the match to TRBD2 covers 7 bases. The V gene end was trimmed by 3 bases and the J gene end by 5 bases; junction bases not matched to a gene: 13. This CDR3 is 17 amino acids long. Germline V gene data show CDR1 as SEHNR and CDR2 as FQNEAQ (reference sequence). The chain's CDR3 is CASSLGRGREWHNEQFF. In DNA form, the CDR3 reads TGTGCCAGCAGCTTGGGCCGTGGGCGGGAGTGGCACAATGAGCAGTTCTTC.

This clonotype was picked up many times. The chain employs TRBV29-1 and TRBJ1-2, with D tentatively TRBD1 (5 bases). The CDR3 length is 13 residues. Per germline, CDR1 SQVTM and CDR2 ANQGSEA. Trimming left V 7 bases short and J 6 bases short, with 18 bases between. In DNA, the CDR3 is TGCAGCGGGAATCCTAGGGGTTCGGATGGCTACACCTTC. This gives the protein CSGNPRGSDGYTF.

There are many counts of this clonotype. This sequence joins TRBV12-3 or TRBV12-4 and TRBJ1-2; D not resolved. V lost 1 base and J lost 3, with 6 bases in between. This CDR3 is built from 13 residues. The CDR3 sequence is CASSLGPYYGYTF. CDR3 nucleotide sequence: TGTGCCAGCAGTTTAGGACCCTACTATGGCTACACCTTC.

V is TRBV15 and J is TRBJ2-7; 7 nucleotides align to TRBD1. V lost 6 bases and J lost 3; bases outside the gene matches: 17. The CDR3 is 17 amino acids. Looked up from germline, CDR1 is LNHNV and CDR2 is YYDKDF (reference sequence). CDR3 DNA sequence: TGTGCCACCAGTCCGAATATGTGGACAGGACTCATCTACGAGCAGTACTTC. It is translated as CATSPNMWTGLIYEQYF.

This rearrangement joins TRBV24-1 to TRBJ2-1; 9 bases are a match to TRBD1. With 4 bases clipped from V and 8 bases from J, the junction kept 8 bases outside the gene matches. From germline, CDR1 is KGHDR and CDR2 SFDVKD. This CDR3 contains 15 residues. The CDR3 region is CATSEPGQGFYEQFF. For the CDR3, the DNA is TGTGCCACCAGTGAACCGGGACAGGGATTTTATGAGCAGTTCTTC.

This chain uses TRBV28 with TRBJ2-3; 9 nucleotides line up with TRBD2. V lost 2 bases, J lost 5 bases, and 8 bases stayed unmatched. CDR1 is MDHEN and CDR2 is SYDVKM in the germline V gene. The CDR3 runs 16 residues. CDR3 in DNA: TGTGCCAGCAGTTTAGGGAGCGGGAGGAGTGTAGATACGCAGTATTTT. Protein sequence: CASSLGSGRSVDTQYF.

The sample holds a few counts of this clonotype. This sequence joins TRBV15 and TRBJ2-5; D is undetermined. Trimming took 1 base from V and 1 from J, leaving 7 bases between them. The CDR3 is 14 residues long. Germline CDR1 LNHNV, CDR2 YYDKDF (reference sequence). CDR3 residues: CATSRGLAQETQYF. CDR3 nucleotides: TGTGCCACCAGCAGAGGATTAGCCCAAGAGACCCAGTACTTC.

This clonotype appeared a single time. The chain carries TRBV4-1 and TRBJ2-7; no clear D. This CDR3 comprises 13 residues. Trimming cost V 6 bases and J 0 bases, with 9 bases left between them. Germline-derived CDR1 and CDR2 are MGHRA and YSYEKL. CDR3 loop: CASRIARSYEQYF. CDR3 nucleotide sequence: TGCGCCAGCAGGATAGCTCGCTCCTACGAGCAGTACTTC.

This clonotype was found a few times. The V and J genes are TRBV6-6 and TRBJ2-7; 7 bases agree with TRBD2. Germline values: CDR1 MNHNY, CDR2 SVGAGI (reference sequence). CDR3 length equals 14 residues. V shed 4 bases and J 3 bases; nucleotides not matched to a gene: 6. CDR3 in DNA: TGTGCCAGCAGTTCCCGGGACTACCACTACGAGCAGTACTTC. Encoded protein: CASSSRDYHYEQYF.

This clonotype was observed once. The rearrangement joins TRBV11-2 to TRBJ2-3; TRBD1 is a possible D gene (5 bases). Trimming took off 4 bases at V and 10 bases at J, with 24 bases between the two ends. CDR3 length equals 16 residues. Germline-derived CDR1 and CDR2 are SGHAT and FQNNGV. Here the CDR3 reads CASSSYHGRTRDAQYF. CDR3 nucleotides: TGTGCCAGCAGCTCATACCACGGGCGGACCAGGGATGCGCAGTATTTT.